Below, 26 T cell receptor beta chains from the same sample are listed, as sequenced in a study of blood T cell repertoires in COVID-19. The protocol was immunoSEQ multiplex PCR, while the TCRdb copy is restricted to in-frame clones and leaves out a portion. This table has approximately 35,000 clones, approximately 80% appearing once. Input material: peripheral blood. Receptors originate from a man at least 80 years old with acute or convalescent COVID-19.

The V call is TRBV27, the J call TRBJ1-5; D is perhaps TRBD1 (5 bases). V gave up 3 bases and J gave up 5 bases, with 11 bases separating them. This CDR3 region has 14 residues. CDR1 and CDR2 (germline): MNHEY, SMNVEV (reference sequence). CDR3 sequence: CASSFKGFDQPQHF. The CDR3 region has the DNA TGTGCCAGCAGTTTCAAGGGGTTCGATCAGCCCCAGCATTTT.

J is TRBJ2-5 and V is TRBV5-1; 9 bases agree with TRBD2. The CDR3 is made up of 17 amino acids. Germline V gene lookup returns CDR1 SGHRS and CDR2 YFSETQ. V dropped 0 bases and J dropped 5; count of bases not matched to a gene: 11. Here the CDR3 reads CASSLESRVAGAETQYF. DNA of the CDR3: TGCGCCAGCAGCTTGGAAAGTCGTGTAGCGGGAGCGGAGACCCAGTACTTC.

V usage is TRBV25-1 and J usage is TRBJ2-3; a weak D match, TRBD1 (7 bases). CDR1 MGHDK and CDR2 SYGVNS come from the germline V gene. V was clipped by 0 bases and J by 8 bases, with 9 bases between them. The CDR3 is 13 residues long. The CDR3 region is CASSEYQGGTQYF. In nucleotides, the CDR3 is TGTGCCAGCAGTGAATATCAGGGGGGTACGCAGTATTTT.

This clone was observed a handful of times. The chain carries TRBV6-5 and TRBJ2-7; 8 positions match TRBD2. With V trimmed by 5 bases and J by 3 bases, 9 bases remained unmatched. The CDR3 consists of 15 residues. CDR1 and CDR2 from the germline V gene are MNHEY and SVGAGI. The CDR3 loop is CASSPAGGQLYEQYF. CDR3 sequence (DNA): TGTGCCAGCAGTCCCGCGGGGGGTCAACTCTACGAGCAGTACTTC.

The rearrangement uses TRBV7-6 and TRBJ2-7; D call uncertain. The CDR3 spans 11 residues. Germline V gene lookup returns CDR1 SGHVS and CDR2 FNYEAQ. Deletions cut 5 bases from V and 6 bases from J, with 8 bases between. This CDR3 reads CASSARGEQYF. The DNA of the CDR3 is TGTGCCAGCAGCGCCCGAGGCGAGCAGTACTTC.

This chain uses TRBV19 with TRBJ2-3, with a possible D match to TRBD1 (6 bases). Germline V gives CDR1 LNHDA, CDR2 SQIVND (reference sequence). Trimming took off 4 bases at V and 0 bases at J, with 14 bases between the two ends. The CDR3 is 16 residues long. The CDR3 DNA sequence: TGTGCCAGTAGTACGGACAGTCACGCTAGCACAGATACGCAGTATTTT. This gives the protein CASSTDSHASTDTQYF.

The chain employs TRBV20-1 and TRBJ2-3, with a tentative D call TRBD1 (5 bases). The V end lost 6 bases, the J end lost 5 bases, and 9 bases lay between the germline ends. The CDR3 length is 11 residues. CDR1 DFQATT and CDR2 SNEGSKA come from the germline V gene (reference sequence). CDR3 sequence: CSAPGIDTQYF. CDR3 in DNA: TGCAGTGCGCCAGGGATAGATACGCAGTATTTT.

This clone was observed a handful of times. The V and J genes are TRBV6-4 and TRBJ2-2; 7 bases line up with TRBD1. Germline-derived CDR1 and CDR2 are MRHNA and SNTAGT. There are 13 residues in the CDR3. V lost 8 bases to trimming and J lost 2 bases; unmatched junction nucleotides: 2. CDR3 in DNA: TGTGCCAGCCGGGACAGCAACACCGGGGAGCTGTTTTTT. Translated: CASRDSNTGELFF.

The rearrangement uses TRBV2 and TRBJ2-3, with no clear D. The germline CDR1 and CDR2 sequences are SNHLY and FYNNEI. There are 15 residues in the CDR3. The germline V and J ends were trimmed by 3 bases and 0 bases, with 10 bases remaining between them. CDR3 sequence (DNA): TGTGCCAGCAGTGAGGAGCGCGACAGCACAGATACGCAGTATTTT. Its translation: CASSEERDSTDTQYF.

The rearrangement links TRBV12-5 to TRBJ2-3, with a tentative D call TRBD2 (6 bases). V dropped 4 bases and J dropped 3 bases, with 20 bases sitting between them. There are 17 residues in the CDR3. Per the germline V gene, CDR1 is LGHNT and CDR2 is FRNRAP. The CDR3 DNA sequence: TGTGCTAGTGGTTCTGGGGAAGCGGGCTCGGCAACAGATACGCAGTATTTT. This sequence encodes CASGSGEAGSATDTQYF.

The genes are TRBV3-1 (or the pseudogene TRBV3-2) and TRBJ2-1; TRBD2 matches at 14 bases. The V segment lost 4 bases and the J segment 8 bases; nucleotides outside the gene matches: 4. The CDR3 consists of 15 residues. Germline V CDR1 and CDR2: LGHDT, YNNKEL (reference sequence). CDR3 residues: CASSPTSGRAHEQFF. In nucleotides, the CDR3 is TGTGCCAGCAGCCCGACTAGCGGGAGGGCCCATGAGCAGTTCTTC.

The chain couples TRBV7-2 to TRBJ1-6; 8 bases align to TRBD1. The junction had 10 bases not matched to a gene; V was cut back by 5 bases and J by 10 bases. The CDR3 covers 15 residues. Germline lookup yields CDR1 SGHTA and CDR2 FQGNSA. The CDR3 sequence: CASSPRQGSQSPLHF. The CDR3 nucleotides read TGTGCCAGCAGCCCAAGACAGGGGTCACAATCACCCCTCCACTTT.

Relative to its sample, this clone is medium-sized. The CDR3 here is CASSRLGSSNTGELFF. The CDR3, as DNA: TGTGCCAGCAGCCGACTGGGGAGTTCGAACACCGGGGAGCTGTTTTTT. This chain joins TRBV3-1 (or the pseudogene TRBV3-2) and TRBJ2-2, with D tentatively TRBD2 (5 bases). The germline CDR1 and CDR2 sequences are LGHDT and YNNKEL (reference sequence). The CDR3 spans 16 residues. The ends were cut back, 4 bases at V and 0 bases at J, with 12 bases in the middle.

CDR3 in amino acids: CASSYGQGSSYEQYF. Written as DNA, the CDR3 is TGTGCCAGCAGTTACGGACAGGGATCCTCCTACGAGCAGTACTTC. The chain uses TRBV6-2 or TRBV6-3 and TRBJ2-7; 8 bases line up with TRBD1. The V and J ends lost 2 bases and 0 bases, in that order; junction bases with no gene match: 3. CDR3 length: 15 residues. Germline V gene lookup returns CDR1 MNHEY and CDR2 SVGEGT.

This chain uses TRBV30 with TRBJ2-7; the match to TRBD2 covers 11 bases. The V gene end was trimmed by 5 bases and the J gene end by 6 bases; junction bases not matched to a gene: 9. The CDR3 sequence is 14 residues long. The germline CDR1 and CDR2 sequences are GTSNPN and SVGIG (reference sequence). DNA for the CDR3: TGTGCCTGGGGTGGCTTAGCGGGAGGGCCCGAGCAGTACTTC. This sequence encodes CAWGGLAGGPEQYF.

The rearrangement uses TRBV28 and TRBJ1-2; no definite D call. With 9 bases removed from V and 3 bases from J, the gap between germline ends came to 20 bases. The CDR3 consists of 15 residues. Germline loops: CDR1 MDHEN, CDR2 SYDVKM. CDR3 loop: CASRPDRSGYYGYTF. The CDR3, as DNA: TGTGCCAGTCGCCCCGATCGGTCGGGATACTATGGCTACACCTTC.

This chain uses TRBV11-2 with TRBJ2-7; D not certain. This CDR3 has 13 amino acids. Deletions cut 0 bases from V and 3 bases from J, with 6 bases between. Germline values: CDR1 SGHAT, CDR2 FQNNGV. The CDR3 DNA reads TGTGCCAGCAGCTTAGAGTTCATCTACGAGCAGTACTTC. This sequence encodes CASSLEFIYEQYF.

The rearrangement uses TRBV3-1 (or the pseudogene TRBV3-2) and TRBJ2-2; 7 bases align to TRBD1. V was clipped by 0 bases and J by 6 bases; unmatched bases: 1. The V gene's germline CDR1 is LGHDT and CDR2 YNNKEL (reference sequence). This CDR3 region has 14 residues. The CDR3 reads CASSQEGGAGELFF. CDR3 DNA: TGTGCCAGCAGCCAAGAAGGGGGCGCCGGGGAGCTGTTTTTT.

The chain joins TRBV4-3 to TRBJ2-3; TRBD2 matches at 10 bases. The germline V gene encodes CDR1 LGHNA and CDR2 YSLEER. Trimming at V came to 1 base and at J to 2 bases, leaving 6 bases not matched to a gene. The length of the CDR3 is 17 residues. The CDR3 loop reads CASSQVGTSVNTDTQYF. DNA for the CDR3: TGCGCCAGCAGCCAAGTGGGGACTAGCGTAAACACAGATACGCAGTATTTT.

The V gene is TRBV11-2, the J gene TRBJ2-7; 9 bases align to TRBD2. The CDR3 length is 14 residues. After removal of 3 bases from V and 1 base from J, the junction contained 1 base not matched to a gene. Germline V gives CDR1 SGHAT, CDR2 FQNNGV. CDR3 coding DNA: TGTGCCAGCAGCTTTAGCGGGAGTTCCTACGAGCAGTACTTC. Its translation is CASSFSGSSYEQYF.

The chain links TRBV5-1 to TRBJ1-6; tentative D call: TRBD1 (6 bases). Germline V lookup: CDR1 SGHRS, CDR2 YFSETQ. CDR3 size: 15 residues. V shed 0 bases and J shed 8 bases, with 12 bases lying between them. The CDR3: CASSLVGGADSPLHF. The CDR3 DNA is TGCGCCAGCAGCTTGGTAGGGGGGGCTGATTCACCCCTCCACTTT.

V usage is TRBV5-1 and J usage is TRBJ2-5, with 7 bases matching TRBD2. Germline V CDR1 and CDR2: SGHRS, YFSETQ. The length of the CDR3 is 14 residues. V trimming: 2 bases; J trimming: 5 bases; junction bases outside the gene matches: 6. Written as DNA, the CDR3 is TGCGCCAGCAGCTTCCCTGGGGGGGTTGAGACCCAGTACTTC. Its translation is CASSFPGGVETQYF.

The rearrangement joins TRBV24-1 to TRBJ1-1, with 8 bases fitting TRBD1. V dropped 5 bases and J dropped 0; count of bases not matched to a gene: 10. Germline assignment: CDR1 KGHDR and CDR2 SFDVKD. The CDR3 sequence is 17 residues long. The CDR3 spells CATSATGTGGVNTEAFF. CDR3 nucleotides: TGTGCCACCAGTGCAACCGGGACAGGTGGGGTGAACACTGAAGCTTTCTTT.

This clone was detected once. This chain connects TRBV7-2 to TRBJ2-3; 7 bases are a match to TRBD2. The CDR3 runs 16 residues. After removal of 0 bases from V and 2 bases from J, the junction contained 5 bases not matched to a gene. CDR1 and CDR2 (germline): SGHTA, FQGNSA. The CDR3 here is CASSLASGRATDTQYF. The CDR3 DNA sequence: TGTGCCAGCAGCTTAGCTAGCGGGCGTGCCACAGATACGCAGTATTTT.

V and J are TRBV9 and TRBJ2-1; 10 bases are shared with TRBD2. V lost 4 bases, J lost 7 bases, and 17 bases stayed unmatched. The germline V gene encodes CDR1 SGDLS and CDR2 YYNGEE. The CDR3 has 18 amino acids. This chain's CDR3 is CASSSPGASGSPQNEQFF. In nucleotides, the CDR3 is TGTGCCAGCAGCTCACCTGGGGCTAGCGGGAGTCCTCAGAATGAGCAGTTCTTC.

The genes are TRBV12-3 or TRBV12-4 and TRBJ1-6; D is possibly TRBD1 (5 bases). Trimming left V 7 bases short and J 8 bases short, with 12 bases between. The CDR3 is made up of 13 amino acids. The chain's CDR3 is CASTANRHSPLHF. The CDR3 DNA is TGTGCCAGCACCGCGAACAGGCATTCACCCCTCCACTTT.